The T cell receptor beta chain described here comes from a study of T cell repertoires in cytomegalovirus infection. For the study at large: Indications came from public TCR beta signatures; they pointed to CMV infection and to a matching HLA type. Overall study findings and caveats: HLA-C-restricted CMV-specific TCR beta clonotypes were dominant in the ex vivo response. Cumulative frequency of public TCR beta families picked out carriers of CMV plus the relevant HLA.

As concerns this clonotype: As yet, its antigen is unknown.

TCRdb analysed the reads with MiXCR anew, one entry per CDR3 protein. The sample includes roughly 700,000 distinct CDR3 sequences, around 32% seen only once; the top ten take around a sixth. The germline gives CDR1 SNHLY, CDR2 FYNNEI. The CDR3 has 14 amino acids. V was clipped by 5 bases and J by 3 bases, with 11 bases between them. This receptor was identified in a human donor in good health (CMV status not recorded). Some clones in this sample may be carry-over from other donors' samples. This sample comprised cultured PBMCs, obtained from culture after CMV antigen stimulation. The chain is built from TRBV2 and TRBJ1-3; D call uncertain. The CDR3 DNA is TGTGCCAGCAGTTCGACCCGAGGTGGAAACACCATATATTTT. It codes for CASSSTRGGNTIYF.